This TCR beta chain was profiled in a study of patients and donors after allogeneic stem cell transplantation. MiXCR, applied by TCRdb to the RT-PCR reads, yields one record per CDR3 protein. Of about 150,000 distinct CDR3 sequences in the sample, 20% to 25% were seen once. CDR1 and CDR2 from the germline V gene are SGHDN and FVKESK. CDR3 size: 15 residues. Trimming shortened V by 1 base and J by 1 base, and 8 bases separated the two germline ends. What was sequenced was blood, either unsorted or a sorted T cell fraction (not recorded which). The chain couples TRBV14 to TRBJ2-1; D not certain. The sequence was obtained from a human donor who was either an allogeneic HSCT recipient or a stem cell or donor lymphocyte infusion donor (not recorded which). It is not recorded whose cells these are; they may come from a transplant donor. The CDR3 nucleotides are TGTGCCAGCAGCCAAGTAAAACGGTCCTACAATGAGCAGTTCTTC. Translated, it gives CASSQVKRSYNEQFF.